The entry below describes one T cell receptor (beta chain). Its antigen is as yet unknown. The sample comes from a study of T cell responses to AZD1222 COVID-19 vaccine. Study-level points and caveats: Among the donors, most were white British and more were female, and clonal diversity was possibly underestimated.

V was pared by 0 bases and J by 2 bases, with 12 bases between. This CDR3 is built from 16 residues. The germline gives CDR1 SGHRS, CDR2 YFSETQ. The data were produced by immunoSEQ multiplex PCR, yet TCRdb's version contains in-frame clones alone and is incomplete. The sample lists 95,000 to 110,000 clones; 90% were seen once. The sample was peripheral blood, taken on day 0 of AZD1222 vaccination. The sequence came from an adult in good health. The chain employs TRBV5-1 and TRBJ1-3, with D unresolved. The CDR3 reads CASSLGFGETGNTIYF. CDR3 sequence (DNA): TGCGCCAGCAGCTTGGGGTTTGGGGAAACTGGAAACACCATATATTTT.